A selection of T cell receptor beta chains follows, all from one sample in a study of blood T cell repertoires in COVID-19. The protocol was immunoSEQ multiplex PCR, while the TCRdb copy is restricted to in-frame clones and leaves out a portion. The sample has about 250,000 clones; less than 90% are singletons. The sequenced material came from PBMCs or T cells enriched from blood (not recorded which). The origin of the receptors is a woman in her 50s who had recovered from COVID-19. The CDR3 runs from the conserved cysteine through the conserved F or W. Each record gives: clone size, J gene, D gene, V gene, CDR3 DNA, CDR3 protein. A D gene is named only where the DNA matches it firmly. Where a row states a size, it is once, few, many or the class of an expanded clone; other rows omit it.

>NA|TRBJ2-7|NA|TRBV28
TGTGCCAGCAGTGACAGTTCCCCCTACGAGCAGTACTTC
CASSDSSPYEQYF
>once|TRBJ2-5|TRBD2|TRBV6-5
TGTGCCAGCAGCCCAAGCGGGAGTGGGGAGACCCAGTACTTC
CASSPSGSGETQYF
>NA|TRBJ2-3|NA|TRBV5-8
TGTGCCAGCAGCTTGAGAACGGGGGGCACAGATACGCAGTATTTT
CASSLRTGGTDTQYF
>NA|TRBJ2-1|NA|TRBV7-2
TGTGCCAGCAGCTTGGGGGGTTTTGTCTACAATGAGCAGTTCTTC
CASSLGGFVYNEQFF
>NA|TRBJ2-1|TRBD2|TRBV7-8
TGTGCCAGCAGCCTCCGGGTGGGAGGGAACTATGAGCAGTTCTTC
CASSLRVGGNYEQFF
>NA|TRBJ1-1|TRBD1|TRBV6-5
TGTGCCAGCAGGGAGACAGGGGGTTCCACTGAAGCTTTCTTT
CASRETGGSTEAFF
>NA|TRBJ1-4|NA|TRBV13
TGTGCCAGCAGCTTAGGGTGGTCAGCAACTAATGAAAAACTGTTTTTT
CASSLGWSATNEKLFF
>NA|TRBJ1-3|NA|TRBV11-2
TGTGCCAGCAGCCCCCTCGGACAGCGATATGGAAACACCATATATTTT
CASSPLGQRYGNTIYF
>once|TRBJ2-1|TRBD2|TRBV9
TGTGCCAGCAGCGTAGCGGGAGGGCCCTCCAGGGAGCAGTTCTTC
CASSVAGGPSREQFF
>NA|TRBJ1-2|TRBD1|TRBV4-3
TGCGCCAGCAGCCAAGCTGGACAGGGGTTGAACTATGGCTACACCTTC
CASSQAGQGLNYGYTF
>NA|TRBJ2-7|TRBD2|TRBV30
TGTGCCTGGAGTGTAGGTCCAGCGGGAGTCCTCGAGCAGTACTTC
CAWSVGPAGVLEQYF
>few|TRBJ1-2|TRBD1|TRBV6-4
TGTGCCAGCAGTGAAGGCCGCAGGGGGACCTATGGCTACACCTTC
CASSEGRRGTYGYTF
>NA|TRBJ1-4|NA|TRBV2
TGTGCCAGCAGCGACGCGGACACTCCCCCGACTGTGGGTCTGTTTTTT
CASSDADTPPTVGLFF
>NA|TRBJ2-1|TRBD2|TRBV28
TGTGCCAGCCGAGGGACTAGCGGGTACAATGAGCAGTTCTTC
CASRGTSGYNEQFF
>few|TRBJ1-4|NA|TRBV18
TGTGCCAGCTCACCGAGTGCTCCTACAGGCATACTTCAACTGTTTTTT
CASSPSAPTGILQLFF
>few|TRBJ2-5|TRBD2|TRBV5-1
TGCGCCAGCAGCACCGGGACTAGCGGGGAGACCCAGTACTTC
CASSTGTSGETQYF
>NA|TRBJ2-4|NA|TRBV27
TGTGCCAGCAGACCGACAAAAGGGGGAAACATTCAGTACTTC
CASRPTKGGNIQYF
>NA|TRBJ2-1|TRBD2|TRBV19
TGTGCCACCTCGCTAGCGGCGGGGTACAATGAGCAGTTCTTC
CATSLAAGYNEQFF
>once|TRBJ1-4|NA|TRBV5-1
TGCGCCAGCAGCCCGAGGACAGAAAATGAAAAACTGTTTTTT
CASSPRTENEKLFF
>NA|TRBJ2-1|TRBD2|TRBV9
TGTGCCAGCAGCACGGGACTAGCATACAATGAGCAGTTCTTC
CASSTGLAYNEQFF
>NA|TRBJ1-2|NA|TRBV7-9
TGTGCCAGCAGCCCCCGACAGACTTCTAACTATGGCTACACCTTC
CASSPRQTSNYGYTF
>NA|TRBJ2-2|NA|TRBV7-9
TGTGCCAGCAGCCCCAGACAGTACGGGGAGCTGTTTTTT
CASSPRQYGELFF
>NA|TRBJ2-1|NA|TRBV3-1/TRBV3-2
TGTGCCAGCAGCCAAGGACGGGTGGAGCAGTTCTTC
CASSQGRVEQFF
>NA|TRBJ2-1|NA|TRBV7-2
TGTGCCAGCAGCTCCGAGGTCCCCTCCTACAATGAGCAGTTCTTC
CASSSEVPSYNEQFF
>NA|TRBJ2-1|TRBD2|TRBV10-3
TGTGCCATCAGTGAAGGACTAGCGGGACTAAATGAGCAGTTCTTC
CAISEGLAGLNEQFF
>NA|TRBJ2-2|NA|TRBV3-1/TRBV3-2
TGTGCCAGCAGCCCTTCCCTCGGAGGGAACACCGGGGAGCTGTTTTTT
CASSPSLGGNTGELFF
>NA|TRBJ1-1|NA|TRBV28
TGTGCCAGCAGTAATCCGACACCTGAAGCTTTCTTT
CASSNPTPEAFF
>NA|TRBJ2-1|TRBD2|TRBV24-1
TGTGCCACCAGTGATTGGGCTAGCGGGGGGAATGAGCAGTTCTTC
CATSDWASGGNEQFF
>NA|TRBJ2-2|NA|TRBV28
TGTGCCAGCAGTGGGCCCGATCAGGGTTACGGGGAGCTGTTTTTT
CASSGPDQGYGELFF
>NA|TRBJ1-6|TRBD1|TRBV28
TGTGCCAGCACCGTCGTACAGGGGGCGCGAGACTTCTTCGAACCCCTCCACTTT
CASTVVQGARDFFEPLHF
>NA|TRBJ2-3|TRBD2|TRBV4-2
TGTGCCAGCAGCCAAGCCCCCGGGAGGGATACAGATACGCAGTATTTT
CASSQAPGRDTDTQYF
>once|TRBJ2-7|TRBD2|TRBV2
TGTGCCAGCATCGACGGGCTAGCGGGACCCTACGAGCAGTACTTC
CASIDGLAGPYEQYF
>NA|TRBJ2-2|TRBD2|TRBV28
TGTGCCAGCAGCAGACTAGCTACCGGGGAGCTGTTTTTT
CASSRLATGELFF
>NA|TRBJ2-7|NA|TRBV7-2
TGTGCCAGCAGCTTAGGCGGGACGCAGGCCTCACAGCAGTACTTC
CASSLGGTQASQQYF
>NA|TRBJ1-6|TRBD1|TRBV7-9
TGTGCCAGCAGCTTTGGACAGGGGTTCTATAATTCACCCCTCCACTTT
CASSFGQGFYNSPLHF
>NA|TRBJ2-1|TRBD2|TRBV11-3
TGTGCCAGCAGCTGGGGACTAGCGGGAGGGCCGTTCAATGAGCAGTTCTTC
CASSWGLAGGPFNEQFF
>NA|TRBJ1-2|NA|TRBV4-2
TGTGCCAGCAGCCAGGGACCACAGGGAGCTTATGGCTACACCTTC
CASSQGPQGAYGYTF
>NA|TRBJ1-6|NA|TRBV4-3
TGCGCCAGCAGCCAAGGTGTACCTACCCCTAATTCACCCCTCCACTTT
CASSQGVPTPNSPLHF
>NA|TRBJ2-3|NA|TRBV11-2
TGTGCCAGCAGCTTACAACAGGTTAGCACAGATACGCAGTATTTT
CASSLQQVSTDTQYF
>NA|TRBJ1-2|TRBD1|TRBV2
TGTGCCACCTCCCGGGACAGGGATGGCTACACCTTC
CATSRDRDGYTF
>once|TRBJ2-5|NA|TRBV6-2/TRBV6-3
TGTGCCAGCAGTTACTCGAGTCGGCGTCTCTCGGGAAAAGGCCAAGAGACCCAGTACTTC
CASSYSSRRLSGKGQETQYF
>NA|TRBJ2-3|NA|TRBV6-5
TGTGCCAGCAGCCGACCGGGGGGCCCAGATACGCAGTATTTT
CASSRPGGPDTQYF
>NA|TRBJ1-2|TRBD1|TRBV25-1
TGTGCCAGCAGTGTCCGGTGGGACAGCTCAACGGCCGACTATGGCTACACCTTC
CASSVRWDSSTADYGYTF
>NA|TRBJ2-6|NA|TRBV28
TGTGCCAGCAACGGTGCGGGCTCTGGGGCCAACGTCCTGACTTTC
CASNGAGSGANVLTF
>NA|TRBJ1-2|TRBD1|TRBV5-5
TGTGCCAGCAGCCCCCTGACAGGGGGCGCTTATGGCTACACCTTC
CASSPLTGGAYGYTF
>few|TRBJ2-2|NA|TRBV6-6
TGTGCCAGCAGTGACCAGGGGTCGAACACCGGGGAGCTGTTTTTT
CASSDQGSNTGELFF